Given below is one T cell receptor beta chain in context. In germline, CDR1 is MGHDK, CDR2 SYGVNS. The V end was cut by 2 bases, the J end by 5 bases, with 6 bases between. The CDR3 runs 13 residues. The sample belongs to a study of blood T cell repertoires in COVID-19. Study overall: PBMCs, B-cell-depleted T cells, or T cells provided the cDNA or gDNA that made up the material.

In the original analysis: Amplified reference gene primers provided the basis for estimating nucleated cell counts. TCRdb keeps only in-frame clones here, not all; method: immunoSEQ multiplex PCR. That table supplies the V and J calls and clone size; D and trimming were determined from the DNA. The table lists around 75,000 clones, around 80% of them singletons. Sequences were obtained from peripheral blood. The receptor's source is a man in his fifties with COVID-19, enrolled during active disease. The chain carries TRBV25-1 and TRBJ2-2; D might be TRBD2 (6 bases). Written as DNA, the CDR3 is TGTGCCAGCAGTGAAAGCGGGACCGGGGAGCTGTTTTTT. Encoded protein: CASSESGTGELFF.